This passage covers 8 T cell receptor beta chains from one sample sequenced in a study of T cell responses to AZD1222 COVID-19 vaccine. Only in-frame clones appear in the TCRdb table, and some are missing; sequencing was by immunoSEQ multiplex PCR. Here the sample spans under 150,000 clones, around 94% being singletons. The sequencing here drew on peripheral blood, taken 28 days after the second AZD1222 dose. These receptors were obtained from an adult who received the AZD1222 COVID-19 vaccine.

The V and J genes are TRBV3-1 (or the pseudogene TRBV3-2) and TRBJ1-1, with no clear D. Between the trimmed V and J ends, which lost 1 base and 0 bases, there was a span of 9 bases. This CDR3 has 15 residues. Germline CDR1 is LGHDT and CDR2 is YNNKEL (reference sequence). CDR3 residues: CASSQVRVLNTEAFF. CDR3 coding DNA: TGTGCCAGCAGCCAAGTGCGGGTCTTGAACACTGAAGCTTTCTTT.

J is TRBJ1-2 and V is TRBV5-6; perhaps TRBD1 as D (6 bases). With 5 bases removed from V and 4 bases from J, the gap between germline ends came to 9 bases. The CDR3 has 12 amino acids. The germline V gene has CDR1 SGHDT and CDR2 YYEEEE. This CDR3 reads CASRGGTYGYTF. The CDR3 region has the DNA TGTGCCAGCAGAGGGGGAACCTATGGCTACACCTTC. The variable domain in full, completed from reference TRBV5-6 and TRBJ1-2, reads DAGVTQSPTHLIKTRGQQVTLRCSPKSGHDTVSWYQQALGQGPQFIFQYYEEEERQRGNFPDRFSGHQFPNYSSELNVNALLLGDSALYLCASRGGTYGYTFGSGTRLTVV.

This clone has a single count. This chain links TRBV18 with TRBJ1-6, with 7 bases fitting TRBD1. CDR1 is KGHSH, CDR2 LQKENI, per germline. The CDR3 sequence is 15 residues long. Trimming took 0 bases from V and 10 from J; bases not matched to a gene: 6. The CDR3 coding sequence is TGTGCCAGCTCACCACCGATGACAGGGCGCTCACCCCTCCACTTT. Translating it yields CASSPPMTGRSPLHF.

CDR3 in amino acids: CASSTGLRLRGYTF. The CDR3 DNA follows: TGTGCCAGCAGCACGGGCCTCCGGTTGCGGGGCTACACCTTC. The V call is TRBV7-9, the J call TRBJ1-2; D is undetermined. The V end was cut by 5 bases, the J end by 8 bases, with 18 bases between. Per the germline V gene, CDR1 is SEHNR and CDR2 is FQNEAQ (reference sequence). The CDR3 sequence is 14 residues long.

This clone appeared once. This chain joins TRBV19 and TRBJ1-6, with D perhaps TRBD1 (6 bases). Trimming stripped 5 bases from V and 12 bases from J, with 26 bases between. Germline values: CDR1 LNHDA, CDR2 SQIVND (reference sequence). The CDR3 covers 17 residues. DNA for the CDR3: TGTGCCAGTAGTTCCCTCAGGGGCGATCGCGGGTTGGGACCCCTCCACTTT. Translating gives CASSSLRGDRGLGPLHF.

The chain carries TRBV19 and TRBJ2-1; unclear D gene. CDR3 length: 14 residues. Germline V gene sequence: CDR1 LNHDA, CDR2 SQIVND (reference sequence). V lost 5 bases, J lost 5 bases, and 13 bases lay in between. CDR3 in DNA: TGTGCCAGTAGTCTCGCCGTAGCCGACAATGAGCAGTTCTTC. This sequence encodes CASSLAVADNEQFF.

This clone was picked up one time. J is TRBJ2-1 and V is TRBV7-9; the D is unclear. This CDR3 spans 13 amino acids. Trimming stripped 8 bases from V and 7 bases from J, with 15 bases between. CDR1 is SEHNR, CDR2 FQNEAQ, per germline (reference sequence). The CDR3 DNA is TGTGCCAGCTTGAAGCTACCCCGGAATGAGCAGTTCTTC. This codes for CASLKLPRNEQFF.

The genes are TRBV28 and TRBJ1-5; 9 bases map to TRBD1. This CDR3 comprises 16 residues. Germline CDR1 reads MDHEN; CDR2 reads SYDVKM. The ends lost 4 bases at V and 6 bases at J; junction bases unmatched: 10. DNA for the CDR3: TGTGCCAGCAGTTCCGGGACAGGGTTTAGTGGTCAGCCCCAGCATTTT. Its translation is CASSSGTGFSGQPQHF.